This T cell receptor (beta chain) came from a study of cytomegalovirus exposure and HLA in healthy donors. Turning to the study itself: A later analysis reported the 120 or so validation repertoires used the same platform as the 550 to 700 first-cohort repertoires.

Some clones are missing from TCRdb's copy, which holds only in-frame ones; the method was immunoSEQ multiplex PCR. Of 100,000 to 150,000 clones listed, around nine tenths are singletons. The donors formed part of the approximately 130-subject validation cohort, distinct from the roughly 640-subject first cohort. With regard to this clone: Its antigen is undetermined.

Overall study findings and caveats: The dataset shows that most TCR sequences were rare, while some public TCRs occurred in many donors.

The receptor comes from a young man in good health and CMV-seronegative. Sequenced input: PBMCs.

The CDR3 reads CASSPSQTGKNYGYTF. The CDR3 DNA reads as TGTGCCAGCAGTCCGTCCCAGACAGGGAAGAACTATGGCTACACCTTC. The chain couples TRBV6-6 to TRBJ1-2; 7 bases line up with TRBD1. Trimming removed 5 bases from V and 2 bases from J; junction bases left unmatched: 11. CDR3 length equals 16 residues. The V gene's germline CDR1 is MNHNY and CDR2 SVGAGI (reference sequence).